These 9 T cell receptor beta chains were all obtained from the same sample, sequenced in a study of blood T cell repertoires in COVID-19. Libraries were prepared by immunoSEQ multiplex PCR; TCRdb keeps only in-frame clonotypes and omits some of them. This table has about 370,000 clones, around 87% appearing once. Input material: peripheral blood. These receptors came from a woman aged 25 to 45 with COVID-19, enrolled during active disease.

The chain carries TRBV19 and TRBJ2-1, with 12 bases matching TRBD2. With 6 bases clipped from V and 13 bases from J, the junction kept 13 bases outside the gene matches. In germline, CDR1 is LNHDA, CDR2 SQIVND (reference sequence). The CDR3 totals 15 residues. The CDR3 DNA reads TGTGCCAGTAGCCCCTGGACTAGCGGGGACGGGGATCAGTTCTTC. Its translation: CASSPWTSGDGDQFF.

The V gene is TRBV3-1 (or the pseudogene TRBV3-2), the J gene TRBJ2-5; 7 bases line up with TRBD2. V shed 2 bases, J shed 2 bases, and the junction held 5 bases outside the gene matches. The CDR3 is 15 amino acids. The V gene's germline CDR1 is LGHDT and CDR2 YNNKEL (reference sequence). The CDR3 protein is CASSQPSGEQETQYF. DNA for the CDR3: TGTGCCAGCAGCCAACCTAGCGGCGAACAAGAGACCCAGTACTTC.

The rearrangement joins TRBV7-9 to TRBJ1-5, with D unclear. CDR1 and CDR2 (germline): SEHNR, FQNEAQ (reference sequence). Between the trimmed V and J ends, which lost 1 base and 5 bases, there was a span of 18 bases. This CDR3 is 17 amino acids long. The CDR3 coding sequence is TGTGCCAGCAGCTTAGTCTCATCCTCGGAGGTGGATCAGCCCCAGCATTTT. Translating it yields CASSLVSSSEVDQPQHF. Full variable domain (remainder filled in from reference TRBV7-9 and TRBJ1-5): DTGVSQNPRHKITKRGQNVTFRCDPISEHNRLYWYRQTLGQGPEFLTYFQNEAQLEKSRLLSDRFSAERPKGSFSTLEIQRTEQGDSAMYLCASSLVSSSEVDQPQHFGDGTRLSIL.

Here the CDR3 reads CASSPQTSAQFTGELFF. DNA for the CDR3: TGTGCCAGCAGCCCGCAGACTAGCGCCCAATTCACCGGGGAGCTGTTTTTT. This chain joins TRBV7-3 and TRBJ2-2; TRBD2 aligns across 8 bases. Unmatched junction bases numbered 12, after V lost 5 bases and J lost 4 bases. Looked up from germline, CDR1 is SGHTA and CDR2 is FQGTGA. The CDR3 has 17 residues.

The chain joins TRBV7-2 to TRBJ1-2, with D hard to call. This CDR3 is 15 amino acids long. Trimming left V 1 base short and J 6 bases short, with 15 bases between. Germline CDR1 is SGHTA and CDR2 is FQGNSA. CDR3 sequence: CASSLDRHRSDGYTF. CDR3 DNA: TGTGCCAGCAGCTTAGATAGGCATAGGAGTGATGGCTACACCTTC.

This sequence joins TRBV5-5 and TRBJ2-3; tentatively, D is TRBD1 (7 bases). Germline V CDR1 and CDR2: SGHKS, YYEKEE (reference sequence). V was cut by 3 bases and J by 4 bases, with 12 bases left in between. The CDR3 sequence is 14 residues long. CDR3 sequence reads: CASSSGGGADTQYF. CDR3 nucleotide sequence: TGTGCCAGCAGCTCAGGGGGAGGCGCAGATACGCAGTATTTT.

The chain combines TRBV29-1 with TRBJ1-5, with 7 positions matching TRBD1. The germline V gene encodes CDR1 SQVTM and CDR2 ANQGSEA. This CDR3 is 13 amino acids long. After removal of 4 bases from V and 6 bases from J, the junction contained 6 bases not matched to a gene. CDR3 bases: TGCAGCGTTGGAGGGGGCGGCGGTCAGCCCCAGCATTTT. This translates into CSVGGGGGQPQHF.

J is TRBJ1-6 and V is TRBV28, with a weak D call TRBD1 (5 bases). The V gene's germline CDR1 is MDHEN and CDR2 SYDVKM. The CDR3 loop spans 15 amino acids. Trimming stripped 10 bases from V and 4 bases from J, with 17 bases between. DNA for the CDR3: TGTGCCACCTCCCTCAGGACACCTTATAATTCACCCCTCCACTTT. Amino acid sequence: CATSLRTPYNSPLHF.

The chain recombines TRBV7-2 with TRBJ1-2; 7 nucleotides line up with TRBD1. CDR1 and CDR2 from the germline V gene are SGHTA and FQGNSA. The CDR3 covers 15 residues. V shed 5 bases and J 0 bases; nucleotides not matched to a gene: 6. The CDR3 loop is CASSPSTGSNYGYTF. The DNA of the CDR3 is TGTGCCAGCAGCCCCTCGACAGGGTCTAACTATGGCTACACCTTC.